Sequencing of this TCR beta chain was carried out in a study of cytomegalovirus exposure and HLA in healthy donors. Assay used: immunoSEQ multiplex PCR; TCRdb lists only in-frame clones, some missing. The profile shows about 140,000 clones, 84% of them singletons. V dropped 6 bases and J dropped 1; count of bases not matched to a gene: 5. Germline CDR1 reads SGHRS; CDR2 reads YFSETQ. This CDR3 has 16 amino acids. The sequence derives from a woman in her 30s in good health and CMV-seronegative. The source material was PBMCs. The rearrangement links TRBV5-1 to TRBJ2-1; TRBD2 agrees at 12 bases. The CDR3 DNA is TGCGCCAGCACCCTGACTAGCGGGGGTTCCTACAATGAGCAGTTCTTC. The encoded protein is CASTLTSGGSYNEQFF.